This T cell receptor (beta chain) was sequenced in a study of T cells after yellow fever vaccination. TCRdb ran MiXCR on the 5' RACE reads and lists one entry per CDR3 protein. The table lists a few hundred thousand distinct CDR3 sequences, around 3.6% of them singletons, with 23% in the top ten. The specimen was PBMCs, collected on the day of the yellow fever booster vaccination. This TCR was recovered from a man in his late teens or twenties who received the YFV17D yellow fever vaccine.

CDR3 sequence reads: CASSSLRGSATQYF. DNA for the CDR3: TGTGCCAGCAGTTCCCTCCGGGGGTCCGCTACGCAGTATTTT. This chain joins TRBV28 and TRBJ2-3, with D possibly matching TRBD2 (6 bases). Germline V gene sequence: CDR1 MDHEN, CDR2 SYDVKM. CDR3 size: 14 residues. With 4 bases removed from V and 8 bases from J, the gap between germline ends came to 16 bases.